The 16 T cell receptor beta chains below all came from one sample that was sequenced in a study of breast tumors, draining lymph nodes, adjacent tissues (dated by TCRdb to about 2016). Lymph node samples were obtained from the axillary draining lymph nodes of breast cancer patients. The library was produced with multiplex PCR. TCRdb shows the sequencer as Illumina HiSeq 2000. TCRdb took the public reads, trimmed them with fastp at Q25, ran MiXCR for clone calling and kept in-frame beta chains. Duplicate CDR3 protein sequences are folded into a single record with the most common DNA and genes. The sample includes about 230,000 distinct CDR3 sequences, with 32% observed a single time. Clones ranked in the top ten supply approximately 1.4% of the sample. Specimen: axillary lymph node tissue. These TCRs come from a female donor with breast cancer. Some clones in this sample may be carry-over from other donors' samples.

This clonotype was counted at least ten times. The chain links TRBV9 to TRBJ2-5, with D hard to call. Germline values: CDR1 SGDLS, CDR2 YYNGEE. This CDR3 spans 14 amino acids. V lost 0 bases to trimming and J lost 5 bases, with 11 bases between them. The CDR3 DNA sequence: TGTGCCAGCAGCGTAGAAATAGTCGGGGAGACCCAGTACTTC. It specifies CASSVEIVGETQYF.

In its sample, this clonotype was seen many times. The chain uses TRBV19 and TRBJ2-7; D ambiguous. Germline values: CDR1 LNHDA, CDR2 SQIVND (reference sequence). This CDR3 contains 14 residues. The V and J ends lost 5 bases and 0 bases respectively, with 11 bases between them. The CDR3 region has the DNA TGTGCCAGTAGTCGGTCGGAGAGCTCCTACGAGCAGTACTTC. Translated, it gives CASSRSESSYEQYF.

This clonotype was recorded at least ten times. This chain links TRBV12-3 or TRBV12-4 with TRBJ1-6; the D gene is possibly TRBD1 (5 bases). CDR3 length: 15 amino acids. The ends were cut back, 2 bases at V and 8 bases at J, with 13 bases in the middle. The CDR3 sequence: CASSLTGGTDSPLHF. The CDR3 DNA reads as TGTGCCAGCAGTTTAACCGGGGGAACCGATTCACCCCTCCACTTT.

This clonotype has a count of ten or more. This chain joins TRBV20-1 and TRBJ1-3; 8 bases line up with TRBD1. Germline V gene data show CDR1 as DFQATT and CDR2 as SNEGSKA (reference sequence). V shed 3 bases and J 0 bases; nucleotides not matched to a gene: 16. The CDR3 contains 19 residues. The CDR3: CSASRPGTGDLISGNTIYF. The CDR3 DNA sequence: TGCAGTGCTAGCCGTCCCGGGACAGGTGATCTTATCTCTGGAAACACCATATATTTT.

There are many counts of this clonotype. The V and J genes are TRBV12-3 or TRBV12-4 and TRBJ2-3, with 7 bases lining up with TRBD2. This CDR3 region has 15 residues. With V trimmed by 6 bases and J by 1 base, 7 bases remained unmatched. The CDR3, as DNA: TGTGCCAGCAGCCCGCGGGAGAGAGGCACAGATACGCAGTATTTT. This encodes CASSPRERGTDTQYF.

This clonotype has ten or more counts. The V call is TRBV6-2 or TRBV6-3, the J call TRBJ1-5; 7 positions match TRBD1. The CDR3 sequence is 14 residues long. Germline values: CDR1 MNHEY, CDR2 SVGEGT. J lost 12 bases, V lost 6 bases, and 14 bases had no gene match. CDR3 nucleotides: TGTGCCAGCAGACAGAGGGGGCAGGGGGTTAACCAGCATTTT. Translation gives CASRQRGQGVNQHF.

The rearrangement uses TRBV10-2 and TRBJ2-7, with 9 bases matching TRBD1. CDR1 and CDR2 (germline): WSHSY, SAAADI. J lost 2 bases, V lost 6 bases, and 8 bases had no gene match. The CDR3 contains 15 residues. This CDR3 is CASRPGTGKTYEQYF. CDR3 nucleotide sequence: TGCGCCAGCAGACCCGGGACAGGGAAAACCTACGAGCAGTACTTC.

In this sample, this clonotype turned up a few times. This sequence joins TRBV20-1 and TRBJ2-2; 11 bases map to TRBD2. The CDR3 contains 16 residues. Trimming removed 3 bases from V and 4 bases from J; junction bases left unmatched: 7. Germline V gene lookup returns CDR1 DFQATT and CDR2 SNEGSKA (reference sequence). CDR3 DNA sequence: TGCAGTGCTAGGGATAGCGGGAGGGCGGCCACCGGGGAGCTGTTTTTT. Translating gives CSARDSGRAATGELFF.

About this clonotype itself: Just one base apart from a much larger clone, this may be a read error. The J gene is TRBJ1-4, the V gene TRBV6-5; the D gene is possibly TRBD1 (5 bases). Germline loops: CDR1 MNHEY, CDR2 SVGAGI. The V gene lost 10 bases and the J gene lost 2 bases, with 17 bases spanning the gap. The CDR3 loop spans 15 amino acids. The CDR3 region has the DNA TGTGCCACCAAAGCTTGGGGGTCGACTAATGAAAAACTGTTTTTT. Translation gives CATKAWGSTNEKLFF.

This sequence joins TRBV19 and TRBJ2-1; D is unresolved. Germline loops: CDR1 LNHDA, CDR2 SQIVND (reference sequence). The CDR3 totals 13 residues. V was trimmed by 7 bases and J by 2 bases, leaving 9 bases between them. CDR3 in DNA: TGTGCCAGTACGAGCCCTCCCTACAATGAGCAGTTCTTC. This gives the protein CASTSPPYNEQFF.

This clonotype has ten or more counts. The V and J genes are TRBV6-6 and TRBJ2-1; 9 nucleotides align to TRBD2. V dropped 0 bases and J dropped 4; count of bases not matched to a gene: 7. Germline V gives CDR1 MNHNY, CDR2 SVGAGI (reference sequence). The CDR3 sequence is 17 residues long. The CDR3, as DNA: TGTGCCAGCAGTTACTCAGGGCTAGCGGGAATATACAATGAGCAGTTCTTC. This encodes CASSYSGLAGIYNEQFF.

The J gene is TRBJ1-4, the V gene TRBV20-1; D gene ambiguous. From germline, CDR1 is DFQATT and CDR2 SNEGSKA (reference sequence). V was clipped by 0 bases and J by 6 bases, with 8 bases between them. CDR3 length: 13 amino acids. This CDR3 is CSARDSADEKLFF. CDR3 bases: TGCAGTGCTAGAGATTCGGCTGATGAAAAACTGTTTTTT.

Regarding this clonotype: A single base separates this from a much larger clone, so it may be a read error. The chain recombines TRBV28 with TRBJ1-2, with D possibly being TRBD1 (6 bases). Germline values: CDR1 MDHEN, CDR2 SYDVKM. V was trimmed by 11 bases and J by 8 bases, leaving 27 bases between them. The CDR3 totals 15 residues. As DNA, the CDR3 is TGTGCCGCATGCCAGGCCCAGGGGATGCGGGTGGGCTACACCTTC. Translation gives CAACQAQGMRVGYTF.

The CDR3 is CASTPDSAYNEQFF. CDR3 DNA: TGTGCCAGTACTCCGGACAGTGCCTACAATGAGCAGTTCTTC. The gene calls are TRBV19 and TRBJ2-1; tentative D call: TRBD1 (6 bases). Germline V lookup: CDR1 LNHDA, CDR2 SQIVND (reference sequence). The V end lost 7 bases, the J end lost 2 bases, and 12 bases lay between the germline ends. The CDR3 runs to 14 residues.

There are many counts of this clonotype. The gene calls are TRBV20-1 and TRBJ2-1, with TRBD2 as a possible D gene (7 bases). This CDR3 is 16 amino acids long. V was trimmed by 1 base and J by 5 bases, leaving 18 bases between them. CDR1 is DFQATT and CDR2 is SNEGSKA in the germline V gene (reference sequence). The CDR3 DNA sequence: TGCAGTGCTAGAGCCGGGCGGGGGCACCGAGACAATGAGCAGTTCTTC. Translating it yields CSARAGRGHRDNEQFF.

The rearrangement links TRBV2 to TRBJ1-2; D possibly corresponds to TRBD1 (6 bases). The CDR3 runs to 13 residues. V lost 4 bases and J lost 8, with 14 bases in between. Looked up from germline, CDR1 is SNHLY and CDR2 is FYNNEI. The DNA of the CDR3 is TGTGCCAGCAGTGGGTCAGGGGAAGGCGGCTACACCTTC. The encoded protein is CASSGSGEGGYTF. Based on the CDR3 plus reference TRBV2 and TRBJ1-2, the full variable domain is EPEVTQTPSHQVTQMGQEVILRCVPISNHLYFYWYRQILGQKVEFLVSFYNNEISEKSEIFDDQFSVERPDGSNFTLKIRSTKLEDSAMYFCASSGSGEGGYTFGSGTRLTVV.